Sequencing of this T cell receptor (beta chain) was carried out in a study of blood T cell repertoires in COVID-19 (dated by TCRdb to 2018 to 2021). For the study in its entirety: Samples covering the acute and convalescent phases of COVID-19 were provided by collaborators in the United States, Italy and Spain. The dataset comprised deeply sampled blood TCRbeta repertoires from subjects exposed to, actively infected with, or recovered from COVID-19. Sample metadata almost always included a de-identified subject ID, COVID-19 status, age in years and sex. The material from the prospective study consisted of cDNA or gDNA derived from T cells, B-cell-depleted T cells, or PBMCs. The samples were drawn from the first 160 participants of the ongoing ImmuneRACE study and from under 1,500 subjects provided by 6 global collaborators. The repertoires were released in a freely available public database meant as a resource for research on the immune response to SARS-CoV-2. Where available, HLA class I and class II types were taken from metadata supplied by the sample provider and were not determined by assay-based typing. Results the study describes overall, beyond this receptor: The amount of clinical and demographic metadata varied by source and participant and was provided uncurated.

As regards this clone: Its recognized antigen is unknown. Base-call qualities are not available, and no considerably larger clone is one nucleotide away.

Relative to germline, V is 4 bases shorter and J is 0 bases shorter, with 9 bases between their ends. Spanning cysteine to phenylalanine, the CDR3 consists of 14 amino acids. Just CDR3 DNA is preserved here, 42 bases in frame from base 1. For CDR1 and CDR2, the germline V gene (reference sequence) lists LNHDA and SQIVND. One collaborating source in Seattle enrolled patients while the patients were actively infected and followed the patients over time throughout the course of disease. Whole blood was collected in K2EDTA tubes by collaborating institutions according to the institutions' own protocols. For TCRbeta analysis, collaborator samples were shipped as frozen whole blood, as isolated PBMCs, or as DNA extracted from either sample type. TCRbeta CDR3 regions were amplified from genomic DNA using the immunoSEQ Assay, a bias-controlled multiplex PCR. The authors' analysis ran thus. Within the assay, amplification of reference gene primers was used to estimate how many nucleated cells each sample contained. To quantify the absolute abundance of each unique TCRbeta CDR3 rearrangement, sequence reads were collapsed and filtered. For each sample, productive Simpson clonality was calculated as the square root of Simpson's diversity index over productive rearrangements. In its TCRdb copy, this immuneACCESS table keeps in-frame sequences only and misses some clones. Where compared with another copy, unresolved V genes explain less than half of these, and the others have no known cause. The V and J calls and the clone size are those of that table, but D and trimming were determined from the DNA. In all, the sample holds fewer than 350,000 clones, and approximately 89% of those were seen once. Around 3.9% of the sample goes to the ten largest clones.

This sequence originates from a woman in her fifties or sixties with COVID-19, enrolled during active disease. The rearrangement joined TRBV19 to TRBJ1-1, with no confident D gene call. The sequenced material came from peripheral blood. The CDR3 protein sequence reads: CASSKHVLNTEAFF. The DNA sequence follows: TGTGCCAGTAGTAAACACGTTCTGAACACTGAAGCTTTCTTT.